This T cell receptor beta chain was found in a study of cytomegalovirus exposure and HLA in healthy donors. Findings and caveats of the study: TCR beta chains numbering 150 to 200 were designated cytomegalovirus-associated. The tendency of first-cohort TCR clusters to co-occur in the 120 validation repertoires was identified by a subsequent analysis.

The donors were part of the validation cohort of 100 to 150 subjects. That cohort was separate from the first cohort, which comprised about 670 subjects. Note on this clone: Its specificity is unknown.

Measured with immunoSEQ multiplex PCR; TCRdb has only the in-frame clones, and not every one. Of tens of thousands of clones listed, roughly 94% are singletons. CDR3 length: 14 amino acids. Germline CDR1 and CDR2: MDHEN and SYDVKM. With 7 bases clipped from V and 5 bases from J, the junction kept 10 bases outside the gene matches. Input material: PBMCs. The chain links TRBV28 to TRBJ2-7, with 8 bases matching TRBD2. The TCR was taken from a man between 18 and 29 years old in good health and CMV-seropositive. The CDR3 bases are TGTGCCAGCAATTACGGGAGGGCCTCTGACGAGCAGTACTTC. It is translated as CASNYGRASDEQYF.